The present T cell receptor (beta chain) was sequenced within a study of blood T cell repertoires in COVID-19. On the study more broadly: Spain, Italy and the United States supplied samples that represented acute and convalescent COVID-19. T cells, B-cell-depleted T cells, or PBMCs provided the cDNA or gDNA that served as material.

Seattle cases were enrolled at active infection and followed longitudinally. This clone was observed once. Some clones are missing from TCRdb's copy, which holds only in-frame ones; the method was immunoSEQ multiplex PCR. The table includes around 250,000 clones, nearly 90% detected once. From germline, CDR1 is MNHEY and CDR2 SVGAGI. V was pared by 8 bases and J by 4 bases, with 12 bases between. This CDR3 has 13 amino acids. What was sequenced was peripheral blood. The V call is TRBV6-5, the J call TRBJ1-5; no clear D gene. This receptor was identified in a woman between 55 and 75 years old with COVID-19, enrolled during active disease. CDR3: CASGLEVNQPQHF. The CDR3 DNA reads as TGTGCCAGCGGCCTCGAGGTGAATCAGCCCCAGCATTTT.